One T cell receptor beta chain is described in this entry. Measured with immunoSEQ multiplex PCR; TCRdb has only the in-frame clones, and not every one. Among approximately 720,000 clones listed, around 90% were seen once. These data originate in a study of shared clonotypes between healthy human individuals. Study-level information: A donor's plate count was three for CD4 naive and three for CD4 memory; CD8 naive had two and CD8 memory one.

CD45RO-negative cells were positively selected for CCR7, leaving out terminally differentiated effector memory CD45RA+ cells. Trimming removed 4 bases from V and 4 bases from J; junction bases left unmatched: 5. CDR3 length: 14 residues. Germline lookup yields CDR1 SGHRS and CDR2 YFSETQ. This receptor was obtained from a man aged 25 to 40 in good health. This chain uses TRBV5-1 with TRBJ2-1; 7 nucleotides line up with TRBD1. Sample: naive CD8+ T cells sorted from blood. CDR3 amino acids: CASSLRTGYNEQFF. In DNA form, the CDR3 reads TGCGCCAGCAGCCTACGGACAGGATACAATGAGCAGTTCTTC.